The clone carrying this T cell receptor beta chain came up a few times. Its antigen remains unknown. The data belong to a study of cytomegalovirus exposure and HLA in healthy donors. Findings and limits, study-wide: The presence/absence work took it that sequencing depth was about the same across donors.

This CDR3 has 17 residues. CDR1 and CDR2 from the germline V gene are SGHNT and YYREEE (reference sequence). V lost 0 bases and J lost 3; bases outside the gene matches: 8. PCR amplification relied on 60 Vbeta primers (plus 13 Jbeta primers). Produced via immunoSEQ multiplex PCR; TCRdb's table is partial and in-frame only. The table includes 55,000 to 75,000 clones, about 78% detected once. The sample was PBMCs. The chain couples TRBV5-4 to TRBJ1-2, with 10 bases that match TRBD1. This sequence was found in a girl aged 10 to 17 in good health and CMV-seropositive. In DNA, the CDR3 is TGTGCCAGCAGCTTGGGGGGGGGACAGGGGAAGGACTATGGCTACACCTTC. It encodes CASSLGGGQGKDYGYTF.